This is a list of T cell receptor beta chains from one sample in a study of blood T cells in healthy people across ages. TCRdb reanalysed the 5' RACE reads using MiXCR and keeps one entry per CDR3 protein. Of more than 500,000 distinct CDR3 sequences listed, roughly 29% are singletons. The source material was blood. Every receptor here comes from a woman between 70 and 85 years old in good health. Each CDR3 is given with its conserved first and last residue. D genes are given only for firm matches. The size of a clone is reported for some rows only, either as once, few or many, or as a class for expanded clones.

d_call j_call clone_size v_call cdr3_nt cdr3_aa
TRBD2 TRBJ2-3 few TRBV7-2 TGTGCCAGCAGCCGCGGACTAGCGGGGGGGGCAGATACGCAGTATTTT CASSRGLAGGADTQYF
TRBD1 TRBJ1-2 - TRBV15 TGTGCCACCAGCACCGCCGGGACAGTTAACTATGGCTACACCTTC CATSTAGTVNYGYTF
- TRBJ2-1 - TRBV7-3 TGTGCCAGCAGCCTGCAGGGTGGGAACTACAATGAGCAGTTCTTC CASSLQGGNYNEQFF
- TRBJ1-1 few TRBV7-9 TGTGCCAGCAGCTTAGCGTCGGGGCAGCCGGGGGGCACTGAAGCTTTCTTT CASSLASGQPGGTEAFF
- TRBJ2-7 once TRBV29-1 TGCAGCGTTGAAGCCGGGACACCATACGAGCAGTACTTC CSVEAGTPYEQYF
- TRBJ2-5 - TRBV14 TGTGCCAGCAGCCAAACTTTCGAGACCCAGTACTTC CASSQTFETQYF
TRBD1 TRBJ1-2 - TRBV4-3 TGCGCCAGCAGCCCCATCGACAGGGCTCTCGGCTACACCTTC CASSPIDRALGYTF
TRBD2 TRBJ2-5 - TRBV6-1 TGTGCCAGCAGTGAAACTAAGCGGGGGACTCACTTC CASSETKRGTHF
- TRBJ2-5 - TRBV7-2 TGTGCCAGCAGCTTAGAGCCAGCCGCCGGCCTGGGACAGTACTTC CASSLEPAAGLGQYF
- TRBJ2-3 - TRBV19 TGTGCCAGTAGTTTGGACATTCGTGCCAAGGGTACGCAGTATTTT CASSLDIRAKGTQYF
- TRBJ2-1 - TRBV20-1 TGCAGTGCCCTTCTTGCGGGCTATGAGCAGTTCTTC CSALLAGYEQFF
TRBD2 TRBJ2-1 few TRBV4-2 TGTGCCAGCAGCCAAGCTCCAGCGGGGACTACAGTGGGTGAGCAGTTCTTC CASSQAPAGTTVGEQFF
TRBD1 TRBJ2-3 few TRBV7-6 TGTGCCAGCAGCTCGGGACAGTCCGCAGATACGCAGTATTTT CASSSGQSADTQYF
- TRBJ2-3 - TRBV27 TGTGCCAGCTCAATCGACCCTGGGACAGATACGCAGTATTTT CASSIDPGTDTQYF
- TRBJ1-2 few TRBV29-1 TGCAGCGTTAGGGGCGGCAGGGCGGACTATGGCTACACCTTC CSVRGGRADYGYTF
TRBD1 TRBJ1-2 - TRBV15 TGTGCCACCAGCAGGGGACAGGGACGCTTCGGCTACACCTTC CATSRGQGRFGYTF
- TRBJ1-2 - TRBV7-9 TGTGCCAGCAGCTTAGTTACGCCAGCCTATGGCTACACCTTC CASSLVTPAYGYTF
- TRBJ1-2 - TRBV25-1 TGTGCCAGCAGCGGCTGGGAGGGGGGGAGTCTCTATGGCTACACCTTC CASSGWEGGSLYGYTF
TRBD1 TRBJ2-5 few TRBV18 TGTGCCAGCCTGACCGACGGAAGGACAGGGCGGGAAGAGACCCAGTACTTC CASLTDGRTGREETQYF
TRBD1 TRBJ1-1 few TRBV7-9 TGTGCCAGCAGCTCACTGAAAGGGACAGGCATGAACACTGAAGCTTTCTTT CASSSLKGTGMNTEAFF
- TRBJ1-2 few TRBV6-5 TGTGCCAGCAGTTACTTTGGGGTCAGAACCCGGGGCTACACCTTC CASSYFGVRTRGYTF
TRBD2 TRBJ2-1 - TRBV2 TGTGCCAGCAGGTCTAGCGGGGGGCATGAGCAGTTCTTC CASRSSGGHEQFF
TRBD2 TRBJ2-7 few TRBV7-2 TGTGCCAGCAGCTTAGAGGGGTCCCGGGGGGGCCAATTAAGCGAGCAGTACTTC CASSLEGSRGGQLSEQYF
- TRBJ2-2 few TRBV7-8 TGTGCCAGCAGCTCAGGGATTGCGAGAGGGGAGAGCGGGGAGCTGTTTTTT CASSSGIARGESGELFF
- TRBJ2-5 - TRBV3-1 TGTGCCGGCAGCCGCCGGGGGCAAGAGACCCAGTACTTC CAGSRRGQETQYF
- TRBJ2-5 - TRBV7-2 TGTGCCAGCAGCTTAGTGGGGGGGGGGCCGGGAGAGACCCAGTACTTC CASSLVGGGPGETQYF